Below are 2 T cell receptor beta chains sequenced from a single sample in a study of blood T cell repertoires in COVID-19. TCRdb's table, derived via immunoSEQ multiplex PCR, lists solely in-frame clones and lacks some. Of over 70,000 clones in the sample, around 82% were seen once. Sequencing was done on a sample of peripheral blood. The receptors stem from a human donor in a cohort sampled during active COVID-19.

This rearrangement joins TRBV3-1 (or the pseudogene TRBV3-2) to TRBJ2-7; the match to TRBD1 covers 8 bases. Looked up from germline, CDR1 is LGHDT and CDR2 is YNNKEL (reference sequence). The CDR3 totals 15 residues. J gave up 4 bases and V 3 bases, and 8 bases lay outside the gene matches. Written as DNA, the CDR3 is TGTGCCAGCAGCCAGGTAAGGGGACAGGCATACGAGCAGTACTTC. This codes for CASSQVRGQAYEQYF.

The genes are TRBV7-2 and TRBJ2-3; 14 bases map to TRBD2. Germline CDR1 and CDR2: SGHTA and FQGNSA. CDR3 length: 16 residues. The trim removed 5 bases at V and 1 base at J, leaving 2 bases unmatched. The CDR3 spells CASSTGLAGGTDTQYF. The CDR3 DNA follows: TGTGCCAGCAGCACGGGACTAGCGGGGGGCACAGATACGCAGTATTTT.